Below are 12 T cell receptor beta chains sequenced from a single sample in a study of blood T cell repertoires in COVID-19. Only in-frame clones appear in the TCRdb table, and some are missing; sequencing was by immunoSEQ multiplex PCR. The sample includes 120,000 to 150,000 clones, nearly 85% of them seen just once. Input material: PBMCs or T cells enriched from blood (not recorded which). Receptors were obtained from a man aged 45 to 65 in a cohort exposed to, infected with or recovered from COVID-19 (not recorded which).

This chain joins TRBV19 and TRBJ1-6; D ambiguous. Germline V gives CDR1 LNHDA, CDR2 SQIVND (reference sequence). The CDR3 is made up of 17 amino acids. The germline V and J ends were trimmed by 3 bases and 0 bases, with 12 bases remaining between them. The CDR3 bases are TGTGCCAGTAGTATCCGTCGGGAAAGCTCCTATAATTCACCCCTCCACTTT. Its translation is CASSIRRESSYNSPLHF.

The chain carries TRBV28 and TRBJ2-7, with 12 positions matching TRBD2. Trimming removed 3 bases from V and 5 bases from J; junction bases left unmatched: 14. CDR3 length equals 18 residues. Germline CDR1 and CDR2: MDHEN and SYDVKM. CDR3 residues: CASSFPNTLTSGSDEQYF. The CDR3 DNA is TGTGCCAGCAGTTTTCCTAACACCCTGACTAGCGGGAGTGACGAGCAGTACTTC.

V and J are TRBV21-1 and TRBJ1-2. TRBV21-1 represents a pseudogene. There are 15 residues in the CDR3. This chain's CDR3 is CASSKGAGQGKGYTF. The CDR3 coding sequence is TGTGCCAGCAGCAAAGGCGCGGGGCAGGGCAAAGGCTACACCTTC.

The V and J genes are TRBV30 and TRBJ2-2, with a possible D match to TRBD2 (6 bases). The CDR3 covers 14 residues. The V end was cut by 3 bases, the J end by 6 bases, with 14 bases between. CDR1 is GTSNPN, CDR2 SVGIG, per germline (reference sequence). This CDR3 reads CAWRRGGSAGELFF. In DNA, the CDR3 is TGTGCCTGGAGGCGGGGAGGTAGTGCCGGGGAGCTGTTTTTT.

The V call is TRBV28, the J call TRBJ2-7; D perhaps matches TRBD1 (6 bases). This CDR3 has 15 amino acids. CDR1 and CDR2 (germline): MDHEN, SYDVKM. The V end was cut by 5 bases, the J end by 2 bases, with 16 bases between. In nucleotides, the CDR3 is TGTGCCAGCAGTGCCCGACAGGTAACAACCTACGAGCAGTACTTC. Translated, it gives CASSARQVTTYEQYF. The variable domain in full, with the rest retrieved from reference TRBV28 and TRBJ2-7, is DVKVTQSSRYLVKRTGEKVFLECVQDMDHENMFWYRQDPGLGLRLIYFSYDVKMKEKGDIPEGYSVSREKKERFSLILESASTNQTSMYLCASSARQVTTYEQYFGPGTRLTVT.

The genes are TRBV5-6 and TRBJ2-3; 10 bases are shared with TRBD2. The junction had 3 bases not matched to a gene; V was cut back by 2 bases and J by 0 bases. CDR1 SGHDT and CDR2 YYEEEE come from the germline V gene. The CDR3 totals 16 residues. For the CDR3, the DNA is TGTGCCAGCAGCTTATCACTAGCGGGGAGCACAGATACGCAGTATTTT. Translation: CASSLSLAGSTDTQYF.

Only one count was recorded for this clone. The V and J genes are TRBV24-1 and TRBJ2-5, with 8 positions matching TRBD1. With V trimmed by 3 bases and J by 5 bases, 7 bases remained unmatched. The CDR3 has 15 amino acids. The V gene's germline CDR1 is KGHDR and CDR2 SFDVKD. CDR3 DNA sequence: TGTGCCACCAGTGATGCCGGGACAGGCGATGAGACCCAGTACTTC. It specifies CATSDAGTGDETQYF.

V gene TRBV11-1 combines with J gene TRBJ2-7; no definite D call. Germline-derived CDR1 and CDR2 are SGHAT and FQDESV (reference sequence). Trimming pared 0 bases from V and 13 bases from J, leaving 22 bases between. This CDR3 is built from 15 residues. The CDR3 DNA follows: TGTGCCAGCAGCTTAGCGGGTCTAGGCGATCAGCCCCTATACTTC. Translated: CASSLAGLGDQPLYF.

V is TRBV6-5 and J is TRBJ1-2, with TRBD1 as a possible D gene (6 bases). Trimming pared 6 bases from V and 3 bases from J, leaving 17 bases between. Per the germline V gene, CDR1 is MNHEY and CDR2 is SVGAGI. This CDR3 comprises 15 residues. The CDR3 coding sequence is TGTGCCAGCAGCACCCAACGACAGGAGGACTATGGCTACACCTTC. It is translated as CASSTQRQEDYGYTF.

The count of this clone is one. The DNA for the CDR3 is TGTGCCAGCAGTTTAGGAGGCGTTAATGAAAAACTGTTTTTT. Translated, it gives CASSLGGVNEKLFF. V gene TRBV28 combines with J gene TRBJ1-4; D not certain. The CDR3 sequence is 14 residues long. Germline lookup yields CDR1 MDHEN and CDR2 SYDVKM. V was shortened by 2 bases and J by 4 bases, with 8 bases between the two germline ends.

The chain has TRBV6-5 and TRBJ1-3; no clear D. The CDR3 spans 13 residues. Looked up from germline, CDR1 is MNHEY and CDR2 is SVGAGI. Trimming took off 4 bases at V and 3 bases at J, with 7 bases between the two ends. The CDR3 DNA reads TGTGCCAGCAGTTCGACTCGTGGAAACACCATATATTTT. It yields the protein CASSSTRGNTIYF.

This clone was observed once. The chain recombines TRBV3-1 (or the pseudogene TRBV3-2) with TRBJ2-1; 10 positions match TRBD1. V shed 4 bases and J 9 bases; nucleotides not matched to a gene: 6. There are 14 residues in the CDR3. Germline V gene sequence: CDR1 LGHDT, CDR2 YNNKEL (reference sequence). CDR3 nucleotides: TGTGCCAGCAGCCTCGACAGGGGGCCCTTTGAGCAGTTCTTC. Its translation is CASSLDRGPFEQFF.